This T cell receptor (beta chain) is from a study of metastatic and nonmetastatic thyroid tumors. Germline lookup yields CDR1 SGHRS and CDR2 YFSETQ. The trim removed 3 bases at V and 4 bases at J, leaving 8 bases unmatched. The CDR3 covers 15 residues. Every patient was untreated before thyroid surgery. TCRdb re-called the PCR reads with MiXCR. In the table there are fewer than 40,000 clones, 20% to 25% of which are singletons. The chain recombines TRBV5-1 with TRBJ2-7; 9 positions agree with TRBD1. The material sequenced was blood. The sequence was collected from a female donor with papillary thyroid cancer or a benign thyroid nodule (not recorded which). Some clones in this sample may be carry-over from other donors' samples. The CDR3 DNA reads TGCGCCAGCAGCTCGAGGGGGACAGGGCGATACGAGCAGTACTTC. Translated, it gives CASSSRGTGRYEQYF. Drawing the rest from reference TRBV5-1 and TRBJ2-7, the complete variable domain is KAGVTQTPRYLIKTRGQQVTLSCSPISGHRSVSWYQQTPGQGLQFLFEYFSETQRNKGNFPGRFSGRQFSNSRSEMNVSTLELGDSALYLCASSSRGTGRYEQYFGPGTRLTVT.